Shown below are 21 T cell receptor beta chains from a single sample sequenced in a study of early T cells in non-severe SARS-CoV-2 infection. TCRdb independently ran MiXCR on the 5' RACE reads; one entry per CDR3 protein. The table includes around 81,000 distinct CDR3 sequences, more than 13% detected once. Input material: whole blood. These TCRs come from an adult who was a healthcare worker with PCR-confirmed SARS-CoV-2 infection or an uninfected control (not recorded which).

The J gene is TRBJ2-3, the V gene TRBV19, with 10 positions matching TRBD2. Trimming removed 5 bases from V and 4 bases from J; junction bases left unmatched: 3. This CDR3 has 14 amino acids. Germline V gene lookup returns CDR1 LNHDA and CDR2 SQIVND (reference sequence). The CDR3 spells CASSSSGGPDTQYF. For the CDR3, the DNA is TGTGCCAGTAGTTCTAGCGGGGGACCAGATACGCAGTATTTT.

The CDR3 loop reads CASSYGTQGADTQYF. CDR3 in DNA: TGTGCCAGCAGTTACGGGACACAGGGGGCAGATACGCAGTATTTT. The chain uses TRBV6-5 and TRBJ2-3; 8 bases map to TRBD1. The CDR3 loop spans 15 amino acids. Looked up from germline, CDR1 is MNHEY and CDR2 is SVGAGI. Trimming at V came to 2 bases and at J to 4 bases, leaving 5 bases not matched to a gene.

V gene TRBV6-2 or TRBV6-3 combines with J gene TRBJ2-1; tentative D call: TRBD2 (6 bases). Germline V gives CDR1 MNHEY, CDR2 SVGEGT. Between the trimmed V and J ends, which lost 2 bases and 9 bases, there was a span of 14 bases. The CDR3 is 14 amino acids. CDR3 in amino acids: CASSYPMGGPEQFF. As DNA, the CDR3 is TGTGCCAGCAGTTACCCAATGGGGGGTCCTGAGCAGTTCTTC.

The chain has TRBV29-1 and TRBJ2-3; D not resolved. The V end lost 4 bases, the J end lost 4 bases, and 15 bases lay between the germline ends. Looked up from germline, CDR1 is SQVTM and CDR2 is ANQGSEA. The CDR3 spans 14 residues. The chain's CDR3 is CSVVVTRAADTQYF. In nucleotides, the CDR3 is TGCAGCGTTGTGGTCACCCGGGCCGCAGATACGCAGTATTTT.

V gene TRBV2 combines with J gene TRBJ2-1; 11 nucleotides align to TRBD2. Per the germline V gene, CDR1 is SNHLY and CDR2 is FYNNEI. The CDR3 consists of 17 residues. V was pared by 2 bases and J by 7 bases, with 10 bases of the junction left unmatched. The CDR3 bases are TGTGCCAGCAGTGAACTCGTTAGGGCTAGCGGGGGGAATGAGCAGTTCTTC. Encoded protein: CASSELVRASGGNEQFF.

This clonotype occurred many times. This chain connects TRBV9 to TRBJ2-1; D is perhaps TRBD2 (5 bases). This CDR3 has 14 residues. Trimming cost V 2 bases and J 1 base, with 7 bases left between them. The germline V gene has CDR1 SGDLS and CDR2 YYNGEE. The CDR3 sequence is CASSVAGSYNEQFF. The DNA for the CDR3 is TGTGCCAGCAGCGTCGCGGGTTCCTACAATGAGCAGTTCTTC.

V usage is TRBV28 and J usage is TRBJ1-4; D is ambiguous. V was clipped by 3 bases and J by 7 bases, with 3 bases between them. Looked up from germline, CDR1 is MDHEN and CDR2 is SYDVKM. The CDR3 runs to 11 residues. CDR3 loop: CASSFFEKLFF. The CDR3 coding sequence is TGTGCCAGCAGTTTTTTTGAAAAACTGTTTTTT.

The chain recombines TRBV5-6 with TRBJ1-1; weak D call: TRBD1 (6 bases). The V and J ends lost 4 bases and 7 bases respectively, with 11 bases between them. CDR1 SGHDT and CDR2 YYEEEE come from the germline V gene. CDR3 length equals 12 residues. The CDR3 coding sequence is TGTGCCAGCAGCCTAACAGGGTTTGAAGCTTTCTTT. This sequence encodes CASSLTGFEAFF. Drawing the rest from reference TRBV5-6 and TRBJ1-1, the complete variable domain is DAGVTQSPTHLIKTRGQQVTLRCSPKSGHDTVSWYQQALGQGPQFIFQYYEEEERQRGNFPDRFSGHQFPNYSSELNVNALLLGDSALYLCASSLTGFEAFFGQGTRLTVV.

The rearrangement uses TRBV12-3 or TRBV12-4 and TRBJ2-3; 8 nucleotides align to TRBD2. V dropped 7 bases and J dropped 4; count of bases not matched to a gene: 7. CDR3 size: 14 residues. DNA of the CDR3: TGTGCCAGCAACGCCCGGGAGGGGCCAGATACGCAGTATTTT. Its protein product is CASNAREGPDTQYF.

The rearrangement joins TRBV14 to TRBJ1-1, with 7 bases identical to TRBD1. The CDR3 length is 12 residues. V was clipped by 3 bases and J by 7 bases; unmatched bases: 2. Germline V gene sequence: CDR1 SGHDN, CDR2 FVKESK. CDR3 amino acids: CASSQTGYEAFF. The CDR3 DNA reads TGTGCCAGCAGCCAGACAGGGTATGAAGCTTTCTTT.

This clonotype was seen ten or more times. The gene calls are TRBV20-1 and TRBJ2-7; D gene uncertain. The V gene lost 2 bases and the J gene lost 6 bases, with 17 bases spanning the gap. The germline V gene encodes CDR1 DFQATT and CDR2 SNEGSKA (reference sequence). This CDR3 contains 14 residues. The CDR3: CSARTIGPTGEQYF. Here the CDR3 DNA reads TGCAGTGCTAGAACCATCGGGCCGACCGGCGAGCAGTACTTC.

This clonotype was counted only a few times. The CDR3 DNA is TGTGCCAGCAGTGAAGAGGGGCCGAGGGAAAAACTGTTTTTT. This translates into CASSEEGPREKLFF. The chain uses TRBV2 and TRBJ1-4; D is perhaps TRBD1 (5 bases). V was trimmed by 1 base and J by 8 bases, leaving 11 bases between them. This CDR3 is built from 14 residues. Germline CDR1 and CDR2: SNHLY and FYNNEI.

The chain combines TRBV4-3 with TRBJ1-1; the D is unclear. The CDR3 extends over 14 amino acids. The germline V gene encodes CDR1 LGHNA and CDR2 YSLEER. Deletions cut 4 bases from V and 5 bases from J, with 14 bases between. The CDR3, as DNA: TGCGCCAGCAGCCCGTTTAGGGATTCAACTGAAGCTTTCTTT. The encoded protein is CASSPFRDSTEAFF.

The chain has TRBV19 and TRBJ1-4; D may be TRBD1 (5 bases). Trimming took 5 bases from V and 6 from J, leaving 16 bases between them. This CDR3 comprises 15 residues. Germline-derived CDR1 and CDR2 are LNHDA and SQIVND (reference sequence). CDR3 nucleotide sequence: TGTGCCAGTAGTGACACCGGGACGGAGGATGAAAAACTGTTTTTT. It is translated as CASSDTGTEDEKLFF.

The chain links TRBV6-5 to TRBJ1-3; D unresolved. V was cut by 7 bases and J by 4 bases, with 17 bases left in between. This CDR3 spans 15 amino acids. The germline gives CDR1 MNHEY, CDR2 SVGAGI. The CDR3 DNA follows: TGTGCCAGCACCGGATCCCCAGGAGGCGGAAACACCATATATTTT. Translation gives CASTGSPGGGNTIYF.

The sample holds a few counts of this clonotype. The rearrangement joins TRBV20-1 to TRBJ2-7; D unclear. Deletions cut 0 bases from V and 2 bases from J, with 20 bases between. The CDR3 has 17 amino acids. Germline V gene data show CDR1 as DFQATT and CDR2 as SNEGSKA (reference sequence). The CDR3 nucleotides are TGCAGTGCTAGAGACAACCATGCAGTAACTCATACCTACGAGCAGTACTTC. It translates to CSARDNHAVTHTYEQYF.

The V gene is TRBV12-3 or TRBV12-4, the J gene TRBJ1-1; D is ambiguous. Trimming removed 8 bases at V and 4 bases at J, with 14 bases between. CDR3 length: 13 amino acids. In DNA form, the CDR3 reads TGTGCCAGCGGAACTGATCGGAGCACTGAAGCTTTCTTT. Translating gives CASGTDRSTEAFF.

This rearrangement joins TRBV28 to TRBJ1-6, with 7 bases aligning to TRBD1. The germline gives CDR1 MDHEN, CDR2 SYDVKM. J lost 9 bases, V lost 7 bases, and 15 bases had no gene match. The CDR3 has 16 amino acids. The CDR3 region is CASTKITGQISSPLHF. As DNA, the CDR3 is TGTGCCAGCACCAAAATTACGGGACAGATATCTTCACCCCTCCACTTT.

The rearrangement joins TRBV5-1 to TRBJ1-5, with D possibly being TRBD1 (6 bases). V was pared by 4 bases and J by 3 bases, with 11 bases between. The germline CDR1 and CDR2 sequences are SGHRS and YFSETQ. This CDR3 region has 14 residues. The CDR3 reads CASSPGDINQPQHF. The CDR3 coding sequence is TGCGCCAGCAGCCCTGGGGACATCAATCAGCCCCAGCATTTT.

The table lists this clonotype with many counts. This sequence joins TRBV6-2 or TRBV6-3 and TRBJ1-4; D not resolved. Germline V gene data show CDR1 as MNHEY and CDR2 as SVGEGT. The CDR3 has 15 amino acids. The V and J ends lost 4 bases and 8 bases respectively, with 17 bases between them. Here the CDR3 DNA reads TGTGCCAGCAGTTCCTACCTTGGGTCGCGCGAAAAACTGTTTTTT. Encoded protein: CASSSYLGSREKLFF.

This clonotype came up a few times. V is TRBV5-4 and J is TRBJ1-6; no reliable D call. V was shortened by 3 bases and J by 6 bases, with 13 bases between the two germline ends. The CDR3 runs to 15 residues. CDR1 and CDR2 (germline): SGHNT, YYREEE (reference sequence). CDR3 sequence: CASSSVGNLNSPLHF. In DNA form, the CDR3 reads TGTGCCAGCAGCTCAGTGGGAAACCTTAATTCACCCCTCCACTTT.